This T cell receptor (beta chain) was captured by sequencing in a study of OX40 agonist ivuxolimab in advanced cancers. Study information: Ivuxolimab, which patients received intravenously every 2 weeks, was dosed at 0.01 to 10 mg/kg. Those treated in dose escalation had hepatocellular carcinoma, melanoma, renal cell cancer or head and neck cancer. Averaging 60 years in age, with a range of roughly 20 to 90, the cohort was about 85% male.

Comments on this clone: Its cognate antigen is unknown.

Points from the study as a whole: Doses of 0.1 to 3.0 mg/kg were accompanied by clonal expansion of CD4+ and CD8+ blood T cells by week 6.

Sequencing used immunoSEQ multiplex PCR; TCRdb keeps in-frame clones, though not all of them. Of around 86,000 clones listed, under 95% were seen once; the top ten hold approximately 15%. Germline loops: CDR1 MNHEY, CDR2 SMNVEV (reference sequence). Trimming shortened V by 1 base and J by 0 bases, and 11 bases separated the two germline ends. There are 16 residues in the CDR3. V is TRBV27 and J is TRBJ2-3; maybe TRBD1 (5 bases). This material consisted of CD4+ or CD8+ T cells sorted from blood, taken in a trial of the OX40 agonist ivuxolimab. This TCR was sampled from an adult with an advanced solid tumor such as melanoma, head and neck, liver or kidney cancer. The CDR3 coding sequence is TGTGCCAGCAGTTTATTAGGGGCCTCTAGCACAGATACGCAGTATTTT. Translated: CASSLLGASSTDTQYF.